Listed here are 30 T cell receptor beta chains from one sample, sequenced in a study of radiation and T cells in renal cell carcinoma. The time point here: blood 4 weeks post-SBRT, at nephrectomy. The sample's treatment: 15 Gy SBRT to primary tumor, nephrectomy 4 weeks later. Clones were read by immunoSEQ multiplex PCR, and TCRdb kept only the in-frame ones, dropping some. The data show about 90,000 clones, around four fifths seen once. This specimen was blood, taken from a patient whose treatment included radiotherapy and nephrectomy. All receptors derive from a man between 45 and 60 years old with renal cell carcinoma.

CDR3 sequence (DNA): TGTGCCATCAGTGAGTCAAAGGGCCAGCTCGAAAACTATGGCTACACCTTC. Translating it yields CAISESKGQLENYGYTF. The chain links TRBV10-3 to TRBJ1-2; unclear D gene. The length of the CDR3 is 17 residues. V lost 0 bases to trimming and J lost 2 bases, with 16 bases between them. CDR1 is ENHRY, CDR2 SYGVKD, per germline.

The chain joins TRBV20-1 to TRBJ2-5; D is uncertain. This CDR3 contains 11 residues. Germline V gene data show CDR1 as DFQATT and CDR2 as SNEGSKA (reference sequence). Trimming pared 6 bases from V and 5 bases from J, leaving 10 bases between. The CDR3 region is CSAEFRETQYF. CDR3 coding DNA: TGCAGTGCGGAGTTCCGGGAGACCCAGTACTTC.

The V call is TRBV5-1, the J call TRBJ2-7; 10 bases map to TRBD1. This CDR3 comprises 15 residues. The junction had 11 bases not matched to a gene; V was cut back by 4 bases and J by 7 bases. In germline, CDR1 is SGHRS, CDR2 YFSETQ. CDR3: CASSPRTGGLREQYF. The CDR3, as DNA: TGCGCCAGCAGCCCCCGGACAGGGGGGTTACGAGAGCAGTACTTC.

There are a few counts of this clone. The J gene is TRBJ1-4, the V gene TRBV4-1, with a possible D match to TRBD1 (6 bases). Germline values: CDR1 MGHRA, CDR2 YSYEKL. The CDR3 covers 14 residues. The V end was cut by 6 bases, the J end by 10 bases, with 18 bases between. The CDR3 region is CASRLGGREGKLFF. The CDR3 coding sequence is TGCGCCAGCAGATTGGGGGGCAGGGAGGGAAAACTGTTTTTT.

The rearrangement links TRBV5-1 to TRBJ2-5; unclear D gene. The DNA end is a closer match to TRBJ2-7, so the J assignment may be wrong. This CDR3 comprises 12 residues. The germline gives CDR1 SGHRS, CDR2 YFSETQ. The CDR3 loop is CASSRPAYEQYF. DNA of the CDR3: TGCGCCAGCAGTCGCCCAGCGTACGAGCAGTACTTC.

About this clone: This same CDR3 is encoded by further DNA sequences in the sample. The gene calls are TRBV7-2 and TRBJ1-2; D gene uncertain. The CDR3 is made up of 16 amino acids. V dropped 1 base and J dropped 0 bases, with 12 bases sitting between them. CDR1 is SGHTA, CDR2 FQGNSA, per germline. The CDR3 DNA sequence: TGTGCCAGCAGCTTAGGTCCGGGCCAAGCTAACTATGGCTACACCTTC. It translates to CASSLGPGQANYGYTF.

The CDR3 reads CASSFVPGQGPYEQYF. Here the CDR3 DNA reads TGTGCCAGCAGCTTCGTCCCGGGACAGGGGCCCTACGAGCAGTACTTC. V is TRBV11-1 and J is TRBJ2-7; 10 bases line up with TRBD1. Germline V gene data show CDR1 as SGHAT and CDR2 as FQDESV (reference sequence). There are 16 residues in the CDR3. With V trimmed by 3 bases and J by 2 bases, 7 bases remained unmatched.

This CDR3 reads CAGKGSRSSYEQYF. The CDR3 nucleotides are TGTGCCGGGAAGGGTTCACGGAGCTCCTACGAGCAGTACTTC. V and J are TRBV30 and TRBJ2-7; D unresolved. Trimming removed 8 bases at V and 0 bases at J, with 17 bases between. Germline V CDR1 and CDR2: GTSNPN, SVGIG (reference sequence). CDR3 length equals 14 residues.

The rearrangement uses TRBV4-1 and TRBJ1-3; 7 bases are a match to TRBD1. Germline CDR1 is MGHRA and CDR2 is YSYEKL. J gave up 1 base and V 1 base, and 7 bases lay outside the gene matches. The CDR3 totals 17 residues. The CDR3 DNA sequence: TGCGCCAGCAGCCAAGGCGAGGGGGCTTATTCTGGAAACACCATATATTTT. Its translation: CASSQGEGAYSGNTIYF.

J is TRBJ1-2 and V is TRBV5-1; D call uncertain. Trimming took off 0 bases at V and 2 bases at J, with 11 bases between the two ends. The CDR3 has 15 residues. The germline V gene encodes CDR1 SGHRS and CDR2 YFSETQ. This CDR3 reads CASSLAVGSNYGYTF. The DNA of the CDR3 is TGCGCCAGCAGCTTGGCCGTCGGCAGCAACTATGGCTACACCTTC.

A single count supports this clone. The CDR3 region is CASFNWGSQPGYTF. DNA for the CDR3: TGTGCCAGCTTTAATTGGGGGAGTCAACCCGGCTACACCTTC. This rearrangement joins TRBV27 to TRBJ1-2, with a possible D match to TRBD1 (5 bases). The germline V and J ends were trimmed by 8 bases and 8 bases, with 21 bases remaining between them. The CDR3 is 14 amino acids. Per germline, CDR1 MNHEY and CDR2 SMNVEV (reference sequence).

The gene calls are TRBV27 and TRBJ2-7; 7 nucleotides line up with TRBD1. The CDR3 consists of 14 residues. The V segment lost 9 bases and the J segment 3 bases; nucleotides outside the gene matches: 11. CDR1 is MNHEY, CDR2 SMNVEV, per germline (reference sequence). CDR3 nucleotide sequence: TGTGCCAGTAAAACCGGGACAGCTTACTACGAGCAGTACTTC. It codes for CASKTGTAYYEQYF.

This clone was detected only a few times. The chain combines TRBV4-1 with TRBJ1-1, with D unresolved. The CDR3 spans 14 residues. Trimming removed 3 bases at V and 3 bases at J, with 11 bases between. Germline-derived CDR1 and CDR2 are MGHRA and YSYEKL. As DNA, the CDR3 is TGCGCCAGCAGCCACGCCCGGACCTACACTGAAGCTTTCTTT. Its protein product is CASSHARTYTEAFF.

This sequence joins TRBV5-1 and TRBJ2-3; D ambiguous. CDR1 and CDR2 (germline): SGHRS, YFSETQ. With 0 bases removed from V and 4 bases from J, the gap between germline ends came to 6 bases. This CDR3 region has 13 residues. CDR3 coding DNA: TGCGCCAGCAGCTTGGAGCTTGCAGATACGCAGTATTTT. Protein sequence: CASSLELADTQYF. Full variable domain (rest looked up from reference TRBV5-1 and TRBJ2-3): KAGVTQTPRYLIKTRGQQVTLSCSPISGHRSVSWYQQTPGQGLQFLFEYFSETQRNKGNFPGRFSGRQFSNSRSEMNVSTLELGDSALYLCASSLELADTQYFGPGTRLTVL.

The chain combines TRBV7-8 with TRBJ2-5; TRBD2 matches 8 bases. Germline V gene data show CDR1 as SGHVS and CDR2 as FQNEAQ. J lost 7 bases, V lost 2 bases, and 12 bases had no gene match. The CDR3 totals 16 residues. CDR3 residues: CASSLHSGGLVGTQYF. The CDR3 region has the DNA TGTGCCAGCAGCTTACACTCGGGGGGACTAGTAGGGACCCAGTACTTC.

The rearrangement uses TRBV5-7 and TRBJ1-4; 8 nucleotides align to TRBD1. TRBV5-7 is assigned to the ORF class and has an uncertain function. The CDR3 loop spans 16 amino acids. Unmatched junction bases numbered 6, after V lost 2 bases and J lost 3 bases. The CDR3 is CASSLRTGWANEKLFF. The CDR3 DNA follows: TGTGCCAGCAGCTTAAGGACAGGGTGGGCTAATGAAAAACTGTTTTTT.

J is TRBJ1-2 and V is TRBV5-1; 9 nucleotides match TRBD1. Germline V gene sequence: CDR1 SGHRS, CDR2 YFSETQ. The CDR3 contains 14 residues. The junction had 2 bases not matched to a gene; V was cut back by 3 bases and J by 2 bases. The CDR3 DNA follows: TGCGCCAGCAGCTGGGGACAGGGAAACTATGGCTACACCTTC. It yields the protein CASSWGQGNYGYTF. Based on the CDR3 plus reference TRBV5-1 and TRBJ1-2, the full variable domain is KAGVTQTPRYLIKTRGQQVTLSCSPISGHRSVSWYQQTPGQGLQFLFEYFSETQRNKGNFPGRFSGRQFSNSRSEMNVSTLELGDSALYLCASSWGQGNYGYTFGSGTRLTVV.

The J gene is TRBJ1-2, the V gene TRBV5-1; D gene ambiguous. The CDR3 has 13 residues. CDR1 and CDR2 from the germline V gene are SGHRS and YFSETQ. The V and J ends lost 0 bases and 6 bases respectively, with 9 bases between them. Here the CDR3 reads CASSLVGWDGYTF. CDR3 nucleotides: TGCGCCAGCAGCTTGGTCGGCTGGGATGGCTACACCTTC.

This chain joins TRBV4-3 and TRBJ1-6, with 10 bases fitting TRBD1. The CDR3 runs 16 residues. The germline gives CDR1 LGHNA, CDR2 YSLEER. The ends lost 1 base at V and 7 bases at J; junction bases unmatched: 4. The CDR3 region is CASSQGGTGDNSPLHF. For the CDR3, the DNA is TGCGCCAGCAGCCAAGGGGGGACAGGGGACAATTCACCCCTCCACTTT.

This clone came up once. The chain links TRBV5-8 to TRBJ2-7, with a weak D call TRBD1 (6 bases). This CDR3 comprises 15 residues. In germline, CDR1 is SGHTS, CDR2 YDEGEE. Between the trimmed V and J ends, which lost 4 bases and 0 bases, there was a span of 14 bases. CDR3 bases: TGTGCCAGCAGCAGGGGACAACCTATCTCCTACGAGCAGTACTTC. Protein: CASSRGQPISYEQYF.

This sequence joins TRBV30 and TRBJ2-7, with D tentatively TRBD1 or TRBD2 (5 bases each). The germline gives CDR1 GTSNPN, CDR2 SVGIG (reference sequence). There are 11 residues in the CDR3. V was clipped by 1 base and J by 4 bases, with 5 bases between them. The CDR3: CAWSGGYEQYF. DNA for the CDR3: TGTGCCTGGAGTGGGGGGTACGAGCAGTACTTC.

The chain uses TRBV28 and TRBJ1-5; TRBD1 is a possible D gene (5 bases). The germline V and J ends were trimmed by 7 bases and 0 bases, with 19 bases remaining between them. This CDR3 has 17 residues. Germline CDR1 MDHEN, CDR2 SYDVKM. CDR3 in amino acids: CASNGVGGPYSNQPQHF. The CDR3 nucleotides are TGTGCCAGCAACGGGGTTGGGGGACCCTATAGCAATCAGCCCCAGCATTTT. The complete variable domain, with remaining parts taken from reference TRBV28 and TRBJ1-5, reads DVKVTQSSRYLVKRTGEKVFLECVQDMDHENMFWYRQDPGLGLRLIYFSYDVKMKEKGDIPEGYSVSREKKERFSLILESASTNQTSMYLCASNGVGGPYSNQPQHFGDGTRLSIL.

The V call is TRBV29-1, the J call TRBJ1-1; no clear D. CDR3 length: 12 amino acids. V gave up 2 bases and J gave up 4 bases, with 8 bases separating them. Germline CDR1 reads SQVTM; CDR2 reads ANQGSEA. The DNA for the CDR3 is TGCAGCGTTGAAATAGTTTCCACTGAAGCTTTCTTT. Protein: CSVEIVSTEAFF. Full variable domain (outside the CDR3, taken from reference TRBV29-1 and TRBJ1-1): SAVISQKPSRDICQRGTSLTIQCQVDSQVTMMFWYRQQPGQSLTLIATANQGSEATYESGFVIDKFPISRPNLTFSTLTVSNMSPEDSSIYLCSVEIVSTEAFFGQGTRLTVV.

This clone showed up just once. The chain links TRBV5-7 to TRBJ2-7; D call uncertain. TRBV5-7 falls under the ORF class, with uncertain function. The CDR3 has 13 residues. V was trimmed by 0 bases and J by 6 bases, leaving 10 bases between them. CDR3 in amino acids: CASSLDPPAEQYF. Written as DNA, the CDR3 is TGTGCCAGCAGCTTGGATCCCCCTGCCGAGCAGTACTTC.

The rearrangement links TRBV5-1 to TRBJ2-3; D is undetermined. The CDR3 is made up of 14 amino acids. V was clipped by 0 bases and J by 3 bases, with 8 bases between them. The germline V gene has CDR1 SGHRS and CDR2 YFSETQ. CDR3 amino acids: CASSLEYSTDTQYF. In nucleotides, the CDR3 is TGCGCCAGCAGCTTGGAATATTCTACAGATACGCAGTATTTT.

V gene TRBV19 combines with J gene TRBJ2-3; D not resolved. Per germline, CDR1 LNHDA and CDR2 SQIVND (reference sequence). V was cut by 7 bases and J by 2 bases, with 10 bases left in between. CDR3 length: 13 residues. In nucleotides, the CDR3 is TGTGCCAGTATTGGGCCAATCACAGATACGCAGTATTTT. Encoded protein: CASIGPITDTQYF.

This clone was seen only a few times. The chain is built from TRBV30 and TRBJ1-2; the match to TRBD1 covers 12 bases. Germline V CDR1 and CDR2: GTSNPN, SVGIG (reference sequence). The CDR3 length is 12 residues. With 5 bases clipped from V and 10 bases from J, the junction kept 5 bases outside the gene matches. The CDR3 spells CAWVPGQGAYTF. The CDR3 DNA reads TGTGCCTGGGTACCGGGACAGGGGGCCTACACCTTC.

The chain is built from TRBV28 and TRBJ1-1; D gene uncertain. V was cut by 1 base and J by 5 bases, with 11 bases left in between. The CDR3 totals 14 residues. Germline CDR1 and CDR2: MDHEN and SYDVKM. The CDR3 region is CASSLFRGVTEAFF. In DNA form, the CDR3 reads TGTGCCAGCAGTTTATTTCGGGGAGTAACTGAAGCTTTCTTT.

The sample holds a few counts of this clone. The chain has TRBV15 and TRBJ2-7, with D possibly being TRBD1 or TRBD2 (5 bases each). V gave up 2 bases and J gave up 4 bases, with 9 bases separating them. The germline gives CDR1 LNHNV, CDR2 YYDKDF (reference sequence). The CDR3 sequence is 13 residues long. Written as DNA, the CDR3 is TGTGCCACCAGCAGATCCGGGGCTTACGAGCAGTACTTC. This codes for CATSRSGAYEQYF.

This sequence joins TRBV7-9 and TRBJ1-1; maybe TRBD1 (6 bases). The CDR3 has 12 amino acids. With 5 bases removed from V and 7 bases from J, the gap between germline ends came to 11 bases. Germline V gene sequence: CDR1 SEHNR, CDR2 FQNEAQ (reference sequence). CDR3 loop: CASSRTGFEAFF. As DNA, the CDR3 is TGTGCCAGCAGCCGAACAGGGTTTGAAGCTTTCTTT. Based on the CDR3 plus reference TRBV7-9 and TRBJ1-1, the full variable domain is DTGVSQNPRHKITKRGQNVTFRCDPISEHNRLYWYRQTLGQGPEFLTYFQNEAQLEKSRLLSDRFSAERPKGSFSTLEIQRTEQGDSAMYLCASSRTGFEAFFGQGTRLTVV.